This T cell receptor beta chain was documented in a study of T-cell reconstitution after alpha-beta-depleted transplantation in children. Study-wide findings and caveats: Some patients showed high day-60 TCRbeta diversity, which derived from surviving recipient T cells and thymic progenitors. Several hundred rapidly expanded clones from non-depleted graft cells reportedly supplied alpha-beta T cells about two months post-transplant. T-cell numbers and diversity one year post-transplant derived largely from freshly generated T cells.

This clonotype was counted only a few times. What it recognizes is unknown. CDR3 length: 17 amino acids. Trimming took off 2 bases at V and 8 bases at J, with 22 bases between the two ends. Unique molecular identifiers were used in preparing the TCRbeta library. A single record per CDR3 protein comes from TCRdb applying MiXCR to the PCR reads. Seen here are 500,000 to 650,000 distinct CDR3 sequences, 9.5% to 12% observed once, and the top ten hold 12% to 15%. The receptor was derived from a female patient aged 2-15 years who had a stem cell transplant for aplastic anemia, so the T cells may come from the graft donor. Sequenced here: PBMCs, mostly from graft donor cells, sampled 180 days after TCRalphabeta/CD19-depleted stem cell transplant. The chain recombines TRBV12-3 or TRBV12-4 with TRBJ2-1; TRBD2 is a possible D gene (5 bases). The DNA of the CDR3 is TGTGCCAGCAGTTTAACCCCGTCAACTAGGACCCTAGATGAGCAGTTCTTC. Its translation is CASSLTPSTRTLDEQFF.